This entry lists 27 T cell receptor beta chains sequenced from one sample in a study of chemoradiotherapy in HPV16-positive cancers. Produced via immunoSEQ multiplex PCR; TCRdb's table is partial and in-frame only. The sample lists almost 3,000 clones; 70% to 90% were seen once. This material consisted of tumor tissue, taken from a patient who underwent chemoradiotherapy. The receptors stem from a human donor with HPV-associated anogenital cancer.

The chain recombines TRBV30 with TRBJ1-5; D is undetermined. V was pared by 2 bases and J by 7 bases, with 12 bases between. The germline V gene encodes CDR1 GTSNPN and CDR2 SVGIG (reference sequence). This CDR3 is built from 13 residues. CDR3 residues: CAWSMWLGQPQHF. The CDR3, as DNA: TGTGCCTGGAGTATGTGGCTCGGGCAGCCCCAGCATTTT.

The genes are TRBV5-1 and TRBJ1-2, with 10 bases fitting TRBD1. Germline trimming cut 2 bases from V and 8 bases from J; bases unmatched to any gene: 6. The CDR3 is 14 amino acids. In germline, CDR1 is SGHRS, CDR2 YFSETQ. CDR3 loop: CASSLPGTGDGYTF. Written as DNA, the CDR3 is TGCGCCAGCAGCTTACCCGGGACAGGGGACGGCTACACCTTC.

This sequence joins TRBV19 and TRBJ2-3; TRBD1 aligns across 7 bases. This CDR3 has 15 residues. Germline V gives CDR1 LNHDA, CDR2 SQIVND (reference sequence). V lost 5 bases, J lost 1 base, and 6 bases stayed unmatched. CDR3 coding DNA: TGTGCCAGTAGTGAGGGACAGCCGCGCACAGATACGCAGTATTTT. Encoded protein: CASSEGQPRTDTQYF.

The rearrangement links TRBV18 to TRBJ2-7, with D unresolved. Trimming removed 3 bases at V and 2 bases at J, with 5 bases between. Per the germline V gene, CDR1 is KGHSH and CDR2 is LQKENI. The CDR3 sequence is 12 residues long. CDR3 DNA sequence: TGTGCCAGCTCACCCGACACCTACGAGCAGTACTTC. Translating it yields CASSPDTYEQYF.

V is TRBV6-6 and J is TRBJ1-2, with D possibly being TRBD1 (6 bases). Germline CDR1 is MNHNY and CDR2 is SVGAGI (reference sequence). V was pared by 6 bases and J by 2 bases, with 10 bases between. The CDR3 is 13 residues long. CDR3 nucleotide sequence: TGTGCCAGCAGCCAAGGACAGAACTATGGCTACACCTTC. Its protein is CASSQGQNYGYTF.

The rearrangement joins TRBV6-1 to TRBJ1-3; D unclear. V lost 4 bases to trimming and J lost 4 bases, with 11 bases between them. Germline lookup yields CDR1 MNHNS and CDR2 SASEGT. The CDR3 is 14 residues long. The CDR3 here is CASSGDVGGNTIYF. CDR3 DNA sequence: TGTGCCAGCAGTGGCGACGTGGGCGGAAACACCATATATTTT.

The rearrangement joins TRBV12-1 to TRBJ2-1; TRBD2, the table's D call, was not compared with the DNA. TRBV12-1 is classified as a pseudogene. The CDR3 is 16 amino acids. DNA of the CDR3: TGTGCCAGCAGCTTCCTTCTAGCTATATTCTACAATGAGCAGTTCTTC. Its translation is CASSFLLAIFYNEQFF.

The chain links TRBV15 to TRBJ2-5, with D perhaps TRBD2 (6 bases). Germline lookup yields CDR1 LNHNV and CDR2 YYDKDF (reference sequence). This CDR3 has 16 residues. The germline V and J ends were trimmed by 4 bases and 4 bases, with 19 bases remaining between them. DNA for the CDR3: TGTGCCACCAGCACTCAATCCGGGACTCCAAGAGAGACCCAGTACTTC. Protein: CATSTQSGTPRETQYF. Using reference TRBV15 and TRBJ2-5 for the parts outside the CDR3, the full variable domain is DAMVIQNPRYQVTQFGKPVTLSCSQTLNHNVMYWYQQKSSQAPKLLFHYYDKDFNNEADTPDNFQSRRPNTSFCFLDIRSPGLGDTAMYLCATSTQSGTPRETQYFGPGTRLLVL.

The chain joins TRBV28 to TRBJ1-2; tentatively, D is TRBD1 (5 bases). CDR1 is MDHEN and CDR2 is SYDVKM in the germline V gene. The CDR3 extends over 13 amino acids. Trimming removed 6 bases from V and 3 bases from J, with 11 bases in between. CDR3 loop: CASRGGPYYGYTF. The CDR3 bases are TGTGCCAGCAGGGGGGGACCCTACTATGGCTACACCTTC.

This chain connects TRBV18 to TRBJ2-7; D may correspond to TRBD1 or TRBD2 (5 bases each). Between the trimmed V and J ends, which lost 3 bases and 4 bases, there was a span of 7 bases. Germline V gene sequence: CDR1 KGHSH, CDR2 LQKENI. The length of the CDR3 is 12 residues. CDR3 nucleotide sequence: TGTGCCAGCTCACCTGGGGGTTACGAGCAGTACTTC. Protein product: CASSPGGYEQYF.

The rearrangement links TRBV28 to TRBJ2-7, with 8 positions matching TRBD1. The CDR3 is 14 amino acids. V lost 3 bases and J lost 2; bases outside the gene matches: 3. CDR1 and CDR2 (germline): MDHEN, SYDVKM. CDR3 in DNA: TGTGCCAGCAGTTTTCCAGGGGGCCCCTACGAGCAGTACTTC. Protein: CASSFPGGPYEQYF. The full variable domain, in which reference TRBV28 and TRBJ2-7 provide the parts outside the CDR3, is DVKVTQSSRYLVKRTGEKVFLECVQDMDHENMFWYRQDPGLGLRLIYFSYDVKMKEKGDIPEGYSVSREKKERFSLILESASTNQTSMYLCASSFPGGPYEQYFGPGTRLTVT.

This sequence joins TRBV5-1 and TRBJ1-1; D is possibly TRBD1 (6 bases). The germline V and J ends were trimmed by 4 bases and 1 base, with 11 bases remaining between them. Germline CDR1 is SGHRS and CDR2 is YFSETQ. The CDR3 sequence is 14 residues long. CDR3 region: CASSGTQGNTEAFF. DNA for the CDR3: TGCGCCAGCAGCGGGACACAGGGGAACACTGAAGCTTTCTTT.

For the CDR3, the DNA is TGTGCCAGCAGCCTTACTGACGGACAGGGATACGAGCAGTACTTC. Protein sequence: CASSLTDGQGYEQYF. The chain recombines TRBV9 with TRBJ2-7; 8 bases map to TRBD1. V lost 4 bases, J lost 4 bases, and 10 bases stayed unmatched. Looked up from germline, CDR1 is SGDLS and CDR2 is YYNGEE. This CDR3 has 15 amino acids. Supplemented by reference TRBV9 and TRBJ2-7, the full variable domain reads DSGVTQTPKHLITATGQRVTLRCSPRSGDLSVYWYQQSLDQGLQFLIQYYNGEERAKGNILERFSAQQFPDLHSELNLSSLELGDSALYFCASSLTDGQGYEQYFGPGTRLTVT.

The genes are TRBV15 and TRBJ1-5, with D possibly TRBD1 on 6 matching bases. Trimming cost V 3 bases and J 4 bases, with 19 bases left between them. Germline CDR1 is LNHNV and CDR2 is YYDKDF (reference sequence). The CDR3 has 17 residues. The CDR3: CATSSSPYRAPNQPQHF. CDR3 in DNA: TGTGCCACCAGCAGCTCACCCTACAGGGCACCAAATCAGCCCCAGCATTTT.

The V call is TRBV11-2, the J call TRBJ2-1; no reliable D call. The CDR3 has 15 residues. Trimming took 4 bases from V and 0 from J, leaving 10 bases between them. The germline V gene has CDR1 SGHAT and CDR2 FQNNGV. The CDR3 bases are TGTGCCAGCAGCTCAACGGATGGCTCCTACAATGAGCAGTTCTTC. This codes for CASSSTDGSYNEQFF. Drawing the rest from reference TRBV11-2 and TRBJ2-1, the complete variable domain is EAGVAQSPRYKIIEKRQSVAFWCNPISGHATLYWYQQILGQGPKLLIQFQNNGVVDDSQLPKDRFSAERLKGVDSTLKIQPAKLEDSAVYLCASSSTDGSYNEQFFGPGTRLTVL.

This rearrangement joins TRBV19 to TRBJ1-2; 8 bases line up with TRBD1. The germline V gene has CDR1 LNHDA and CDR2 SQIVND (reference sequence). V lost 7 bases, J lost 14 bases, and 9 bases stayed unmatched. The CDR3 is 11 amino acids. The DNA of the CDR3 is TGTGCCAGTAACCTTCAGGGGGCTTGGACCTTC. Its translation: CASNLQGAWTF.

This chain uses TRBV19 with TRBJ1-1, with a possible D match to TRBD1 (6 bases). The germline V gene encodes CDR1 LNHDA and CDR2 SQIVND (reference sequence). V lost 3 bases to trimming and J lost 4 bases, with 15 bases between them. The CDR3 spans 15 residues. The CDR3 DNA is TGTGCCAGTAGTATCACCCAGGGGTTAGGCACTGAAGCTTTCTTT. It encodes CASSITQGLGTEAFF.

The chain combines TRBV28 with TRBJ2-7, with 9 bases that match TRBD1. CDR3 length equals 14 residues. V lost 7 bases and J lost 3; bases outside the gene matches: 7. Germline values: CDR1 MDHEN, CDR2 SYDVKM. DNA for the CDR3: TGTGCCAGCACCCAGGGACAGGGCGGCTACGAGCAGTACTTC. This gives the protein CASTQGQGGYEQYF.

The chain carries TRBV30 and TRBJ1-2; tentatively, D is TRBD1 (6 bases). CDR3 length: 16 amino acids. Trimming stripped 0 bases from V and 3 bases from J, with 17 bases between. CDR1 is GTSNPN and CDR2 is SVGIG in the germline V gene (reference sequence). CDR3 bases: TGTGCCTGGAGTGTACCCCAGGGGACGGCGGACTATGGCTACACCTTC. Amino acid sequence: CAWSVPQGTADYGYTF.

This clone was counted once. The chain uses TRBV7-2 and TRBJ2-7; D not certain. CDR3 length: 15 amino acids. Germline V CDR1 and CDR2: SGHTA, FQGNSA. Trimming cost V 0 bases and J 1 base, with 10 bases left between them. The CDR3 DNA sequence: TGTGCCAGCAGCTTAGCGCATGACACTTCCTACGAGCAGTACTTC. This encodes CASSLAHDTSYEQYF.

The chain combines TRBV29-1 with TRBJ1-2, with a weak D call TRBD1 (6 bases). The CDR3 runs to 12 residues. V lost 2 bases and J lost 4, with 8 bases in between. Germline-derived CDR1 and CDR2 are SQVTM and ANQGSEA. The CDR3 sequence: CSVESGVYGYTF. CDR3 DNA sequence: TGCAGCGTTGAATCAGGGGTCTATGGCTACACCTTC.

The chain links TRBV18 to TRBJ2-5; TRBD1 matches 7 bases. The CDR3 runs 15 residues. Trimming removed 4 bases from V and 0 bases from J; junction bases left unmatched: 5. Germline V gene sequence: CDR1 KGHSH, CDR2 LQKENI. The chain's CDR3 is CASSLNRGNQETQYF. In DNA, the CDR3 is TGTGCCAGCTCACTCAACAGGGGTAACCAAGAGACCCAGTACTTC.

The chain carries TRBV2 and TRBJ2-7; 9 bases align to TRBD1. After removal of 8 bases from V and 12 bases from J, the junction contained 20 bases not matched to a gene. CDR3 length: 15 residues. Germline CDR1 is SNHLY and CDR2 is FYNNEI. DNA for the CDR3: TGTGCCAGCGCCCTGCACGGACAGGGGTCGCGTTACCCGTACTTC. Its translation: CASALHGQGSRYPYF.

The CDR3 loop reads CASPSERGGTDTQYF. The CDR3 DNA follows: TGTGCCTCCCCATCTGAGCGGGGGGGCACAGATACGCAGTATTTT. The V call is TRBV30, the J call TRBJ2-3, with 9 bases identical to TRBD2. After removal of 7 bases from V and 1 base from J, the junction contained 9 bases not matched to a gene. The CDR3 loop spans 15 amino acids. CDR1 GTSNPN and CDR2 SVGIG come from the germline V gene (reference sequence).

The chain has TRBV19 and TRBJ2-7, with a weak D call TRBD1 (7 bases). Trimming removed 10 bases from V and 0 bases from J, with 19 bases in between. Germline V lookup: CDR1 LNHDA, CDR2 SQIVND (reference sequence). The CDR3 length is 15 residues. The CDR3 nucleotides are TGTGCCACCAGGGGGGTGGCAGTCAGCTCCTACGAGCAGTACTTC. Translation gives CATRGVAVSSYEQYF. The full variable domain, completed using reference TRBV19 and TRBJ2-7, is DGGITQSPKYLFRKEGQNVTLSCEQNLNHDAMYWYRQDPGQGLRLIYYSQIVNDFQKGDIAEGYSVSREKKESFPLTVTSAQKNPTAFYLCATRGVAVSSYEQYFGPGTRLTVT.

V and J are TRBV25-1 and TRBJ1-2; 8 positions match TRBD1. CDR3 length: 17 amino acids. Germline-derived CDR1 and CDR2 are MGHDK and SYGVNS. Losses at the gene ends were 0 bases for V and 6 bases for J; bases not matched to a gene: 12. The CDR3 coding sequence is TGTGCCAGCAGTGAATATTATCCGAGGACAGGGTTAAATGGCTACACCTTC. Translated: CASSEYYPRTGLNGYTF.

The chain employs TRBV11-2 and TRBJ1-2; D gene uncertain. The CDR3 is 13 residues long. The ends were cut back, 5 bases at V and 3 bases at J, with 10 bases in the middle. Germline loops: CDR1 SGHAT, CDR2 FQNNGV. In DNA form, the CDR3 reads TGTGCCAGCAGCGCCGGCGGATACTATGGCTACACCTTC. Its protein product is CASSAGGYYGYTF.